The clone carrying this TCR beta chain was found a few times. The antigen is unknown. This sample stems from a study of post-analysis software for immune sequencing data. Overall study: Included among the disease courses, which were recorded for the cohort, were relapsing-remitting, secondary progressive and progressive-relapsing multiple sclerosis. Study observations and caveats: For normalized Chao1 diversity, multiple sclerosis patients scored significantly lower than controls did. TRBV5-6, TRBV5-1 and TRBV20-1 belonged to a set of a handful of TRBV segments that were more frequent in patients than controls.

The germline CDR1 and CDR2 sequences are SGHAT and FQNNGV. There are 15 residues in the CDR3. Trimming removed 4 bases at V and 5 bases at J, with 17 bases between. Every TCR beta cDNA library bore unique molecular identifiers. Roughly 490,000 cDNA molecules came from 1 to 10 million T cells. TCRdb recomputed calls from the PCR reads with MiXCR, one row per CDR3 protein. In the table there are some 690,000 distinct CDR3 sequences, roughly 27% of which are singletons. The chain recombines TRBV11-2 with TRBJ2-5; maybe TRBD1 (5 bases). The TCR sequence derives from a girl under 18 with multiple sclerosis. Sequenced input: blood. The CDR3 coding sequence is TGTGCCAGCAGCTCCCTGGTAGGGGTAGGGGAGACCCAGTACTTC. This sequence encodes CASSSLVGVGETQYF. The full variable domain, rest sourced from reference TRBV11-2 and TRBJ2-5, is EAGVAQSPRYKIIEKRQSVAFWCNPISGHATLYWYQQILGQGPKLLIQFQNNGVVDDSQLPKDRFSAERLKGVDSTLKIQPAKLEDSAVYLCASSSLVGVGETQYFGPGTRLLVL.